What follows describes a single T cell receptor beta chain. With iRepertoire HTBI primers and Arm-PCR of CDR3 regions, TCR beta libraries were built. TCRdb processed the multiplex PCR reads anew with MiXCR; each CDR3 protein has one entry. The table records roughly 400,000 distinct CDR3 sequences, about a fifth of them present only once. The data derive from a study of regulatory T cells in long-lasting Graves disease. Described time point: persistent/refractory GD, antithyroid drugs over 5 years with positive TRAb. With RNA extracted from PBMCs as input, the TCR library was made. The receptor was isolated from a female donor with Graves disease. The specimen was peripheral blood mononuclear cells (PBMCs), collected when the disease was refractory, from a patient treated with antithyroid drugs.

CDR3 amino acids: CASSDTVTSGRAYEQYF. CDR3 in DNA: TGTGCCAGCAGTGACACTGTCACTAGCGGGAGAGCCTACGAGCAGTACTTC. V is TRBV6-2 or TRBV6-3 and J is TRBJ2-7, with TRBD2 identical over 11 bases. Germline V gene sequence: CDR1 MNHEY, CDR2 SVGEGT. The CDR3 has 17 amino acids. The V segment lost 5 bases and the J segment 2 bases; nucleotides outside the gene matches: 11.